This T cell receptor (beta chain) was retrieved from a study of cytomegalovirus exposure and HLA in healthy donors. The CDR3 covers 11 residues. The V end lost 5 bases, the J end lost 10 bases, and 9 bases lay between the germline ends. Germline CDR1 and CDR2: SEHNR and FQNEAQ (reference sequence). PCR was performed using 60 Vbeta and 13 Jbeta primers. Only in-frame clones appear in the TCRdb table, and some are missing; sequencing was by immunoSEQ multiplex PCR. This sample has approximately 150,000 clones; over 60% occur once, and the top ten carry under 2%. The TCR originated in a female donor in good health and CMV-seronegative. Sequences were obtained from PBMCs. The V gene is TRBV7-9, the J gene TRBJ2-1; tentatively, D is TRBD2 (6 bases). DNA of the CDR3: TGTGCCAGCAGCCCTGGACTAGAGCAGTTCTTC. It codes for CASSPGLEQFF.